This T cell receptor beta chain comes out of a study of neurological immune-mediated disorders. Whole-study results and caveats: When grouped phylogenetically, the repertoires of 18 of the 34 multiple sclerosis patients fell together in one related-CDR3 cluster, which is a possible signature. CDR3 amino acid sequences of expanded clones were not shared across subjects, a result suggesting private repertoires in all groups.

Ten or more counts support this clonotype. The antigen is undetermined. It was from 2 million PBMCs stored at -80 C that the unsorted libraries were obtained. 5'RACE with 10-nucleotide random UMIs produced the cDNA. TCRdb passed the 5' RACE reads through MiXCR, listing each CDR3 protein once. The table records around 70,000 distinct CDR3 sequences, roughly 5% of them present only once. The clonotype comes from a woman in her 30s with multiple sclerosis. The sequencing sample was made of PBMCs.

CDR3 sequence (DNA): TGTGCCAGCAGCCCCACACACAGTGTCAATGAGCAGTTCTTC. Its translation: CASSPTHSVNEQFF. The V call is TRBV7-6, the J call TRBJ2-1; D not resolved. The CDR3 runs to 14 residues. CDR1 and CDR2 (germline): SGHVS, FNYEAQ. V gave up 5 bases and J gave up 6 bases, with 14 bases separating them. Complete variable domain (other parts from reference TRBV7-6 and TRBJ2-1): GAGVSQSPRYKVTKRGQDVALRCDPISGHVSLYWYRQALGQGPEFLTYFNYEAQQDKSGLPNDRFSAERPEGSISTLTIQRTEQRDSAMYRCASSPTHSVNEQFFGPGTRLTVL.